These T cell receptor beta chains were read from a single sample in a study of blood T cells in healthy people across ages. TCRdb itself ran the 5' RACE reads through MiXCR, one entry per CDR3 protein. Among under 850,000 distinct CDR3 sequences, about 36% were seen once, and the ten largest hold 13%. Sequencing was performed on blood. These receptors all come from a man aged 18 to 30 in good health. CDR3s leave out the opening cysteine and the closing phenylalanine or tryptophan.

j_call,v_call,cdr3_aa
TRBJ1-2,TRBV14,ASSHGTDYGYT
TRBJ2-3,TRBV7-9,ASSLVGRVGSTDTQY
TRBJ1-1,TRBV4-1,ASSQDRGAF
TRBJ2-3,TRBV20-1,SATRQGGFTDTQY
TRBJ2-6,TRBV12-3/TRBV12-4,ASSSTGSGANVLT
TRBJ2-6,TRBV12-3/TRBV12-4,ASRGQRSSGANVLT
TRBJ1-4,TRBV20-1,SAPQGANEKPF
TRBJ1-2,TRBV12-3/TRBV12-4,ASKGVYGYT
TRBJ1-2,TRBV5-8,ASRSDRHYGYT
TRBJ1-2,TRBV12-5,ASGSDGTNYGYT
TRBJ1-5,TRBV6-2/TRBV6-3,ASSYRDNQPQH
TRBJ2-3,TRBV28,ASSWDRGPTDTQY
TRBJ2-2,TRBV4-1,ASSQGQAPGELF
TRBJ2-7,TRBV5-6,ASSLDIGSYEQY
TRBJ1-2,TRBV7-3,ASSVTPNYGYT
TRBJ1-2,TRBV28,ASSTTWTGNYGYT
TRBJ2-1,TRBV20-1,RAEAGADNEQF
TRBJ2-5,TRBV20-1,SARGLLAGVETQY
TRBJ2-2,TRBV29-1,SVAVDSANTGELF
TRBJ2-4,TRBV20-1,SASPAKNIQY
TRBJ2-7,TRBV7-2,ASSLVGGGAYNEQY
TRBJ1-1,TRBV7-9,ASSLVRMNTEAF
TRBJ1-2,TRBV3-1,ASSQDLQSYGYT
TRBJ2-3,TRBV4-1,ASRDTRGGGSTDTQY
TRBJ2-5,TRBV20-1,SAKRGLAGGSSSYNEQY
TRBJ2-2,TRBV20-1,SARTLLGQGDANTGELF
TRBJ2-2,TRBV11-2,ASSFDPGANTGELF
TRBJ2-7,TRBV12-3/TRBV12-4,ASSHGTVEQY
TRBJ2-5,TRBV5-1,ASSDPTDAEETQY
TRBJ2-5,TRBV4-1,ASSQHIEETQY
TRBJ2-1,TRBV29-1,SAARTFDNEQF
TRBJ2-1,TRBV4-2,ASSHSGGATSSEQF
TRBJ2-1,TRBV7-2,ASSLAPTSGNNEQF
TRBJ2-3,TRBV20-1,SARVRPGGATKASTDTQY
TRBJ2-1,TRBV5-1,ASRGGVNSYNEQF
TRBJ2-3,TRBV20-1,SARLGQDTDTQY
TRBJ1-1,TRBV20-1,SAREAGSTEAF
TRBJ2-1,TRBV18,ASSPPAERGDREQF
TRBJ2-5,TRBV7-2,ASSLQVMGEAQY
TRBJ2-1,TRBV6-2/TRBV6-3,ASSSSWSGGNEQF
TRBJ2-3,TRBV12-3/TRBV12-4,ATQGPSTDTQY
TRBJ1-1,TRBV6-5,ASSYKLNTEAF
TRBJ2-1,TRBV20-1,SAGTTGGEQF
TRBJ2-5,TRBV5-5,ASSPQGTVEETQY
TRBJ1-2,TRBV27,ASSLSEGDRVTYGYT
-,TRBV2,ASTVTGERYNEQY
TRBJ1-1,TRBV4-2,ASSHPTAANTEAF
TRBJ1-2,TRBV9,ASSTARGYGYT
TRBJ1-1,TRBV2,ASRHRGQMNTEAF
TRBJ2-3,TRBV20-1,SASHAGGLTDTQY
TRBJ1-2,TRBV9,ASSTSDSPNYGYT
TRBJ1-1,TRBV5-6,ASTRTHRNTEAF
TRBJ1-1,TRBV27,ASRGTGSGETEAF
TRBJ2-5,TRBV7-9,ASSLVSLAEETQY